These 32 T cell receptor beta chains came from one sample sequenced in a study of PD-1 blockade in classical Hodgkin lymphoma. Time point described: newly diagnosed, previously untreated cHL patient sample. Magnetic negative selection of thawed PBMCs was the method by which CD4+ T cells were purified. The table came from immunoSEQ multiplex PCR; TCRdb's copy has only in-frame clones and leaves some out. The sample consists of just under 20,000 clones, around 81% of them appearing once. Sequenced input: CD4+ T cells from blood. These TCRs come from a human donor with classical Hodgkin lymphoma.

This chain uses TRBV10-3 with TRBJ1-1, with 8 bases fitting TRBD1. Germline V gives CDR1 ENHRY, CDR2 SYGVKD. V lost 5 bases, J lost 1 base, and 3 bases stayed unmatched. The CDR3 contains 14 residues. The chain's CDR3 is CAISPTGANTEAFF. The CDR3 coding sequence is TGTGCCATCAGTCCGACAGGGGCGAACACTGAAGCTTTCTTT.

The rearrangement joins TRBV19 to TRBJ2-2, with TRBD1 matching over 7 bases. Unmatched junction bases numbered 8, after V lost 6 bases and J lost 4 bases. This CDR3 has 15 residues. Germline values: CDR1 LNHDA, CDR2 SQIVND (reference sequence). The CDR3 is CASRGRQGGTGELFF. For the CDR3, the DNA is TGTGCCAGTAGGGGGAGACAGGGTGGCACCGGGGAGCTGTTTTTT.

The rearrangement uses TRBV4-2 and TRBJ2-3; TRBD2 agrees at 8 bases. Germline-derived CDR1 and CDR2 are LGHNA and YNFKEQ. This CDR3 comprises 19 residues. V trimming: 0 bases; J trimming: 6 bases; junction bases outside the gene matches: 17. The CDR3 DNA reads as TGTGCCAGCAGCCAAGATATACTAGCGGCAGGAAGAAGAGGGGATACGCAGTATTTT. The encoded protein is CASSQDILAAGRRGDTQYF.

This chain links TRBV9 with TRBJ1-1; weak D call: TRBD1 (5 bases). Germline CDR1 reads SGDLS; CDR2 reads YYNGEE. CDR3 length equals 17 residues. V lost 3 bases to trimming and J lost 4 bases, with 22 bases between them. The CDR3 reads CASSESFSAGTGTEAFF. The CDR3 DNA reads TGTGCCAGCAGCGAGAGTTTTTCGGCCGGGACGGGCACTGAAGCTTTCTTT.

The V and J genes are TRBV7-9 and TRBJ2-7; D is perhaps TRBD1 or TRBD2 (5 bases each). V was pared by 8 bases and J by 0 bases, with 8 bases between. The CDR3 extends over 12 amino acids. CDR1 SEHNR and CDR2 FQNEAQ come from the germline V gene (reference sequence). Here the CDR3 reads CASGGRSYEQYF. The CDR3 region has the DNA TGTGCCAGCGGGGGACGCTCCTACGAGCAGTACTTC. The full variable domain, with the rest looked up from reference TRBV7-9 and TRBJ2-7, is DTGVSQNPRHKITKRGQNVTFRCDPISEHNRLYWYRQTLGQGPEFLTYFQNEAQLEKSRLLSDRFSAERPKGSFSTLEIQRTEQGDSAMYLCASGGRSYEQYFGPGTRLTVT.

The chain couples TRBV19 to TRBJ2-7; D might be TRBD1 (6 bases). Trimming took off 1 base at V and 0 bases at J, with 10 bases between the two ends. The CDR3 runs to 15 residues. Germline V gene sequence: CDR1 LNHDA, CDR2 SQIVND (reference sequence). The CDR3 DNA reads TGTGCCAGTAGTATAGGCACAGGGACCTCCTACGAGCAGTACTTC. Translating gives CASSIGTGTSYEQYF.

This chain joins TRBV28 and TRBJ2-7; TRBD2 aligns across 9 bases. CDR3 size: 14 residues. Germline-derived CDR1 and CDR2 are MDHEN and SYDVKM. The V segment lost 5 bases and the J segment 5 bases; nucleotides outside the gene matches: 7. For the CDR3, the DNA is TGTGCCAGCAGTGTAGCGGGAGCTCGAGACGAGCAGTACTTC. This sequence encodes CASSVAGARDEQYF.

The rearrangement uses TRBV27 and TRBJ2-7, with 8 bases aligning to TRBD2. Looked up from germline, CDR1 is MNHEY and CDR2 is SMNVEV (reference sequence). V shed 4 bases, J shed 4 bases, and the junction held 9 bases outside the gene matches. CDR3 length: 15 amino acids. The CDR3 reads CASSSPGRALYEQYF. CDR3 nucleotides: TGTGCCAGCAGTTCCCCCGGGAGGGCCCTATACGAGCAGTACTTC.

The rearrangement uses TRBV7-2 and TRBJ2-3; 8 bases map to TRBD2. From germline, CDR1 is SGHTA and CDR2 FQGNSA. This CDR3 contains 14 residues. V shed 5 bases, J shed 3 bases, and the junction held 4 bases outside the gene matches. The CDR3 region has the DNA TGTGCCAGCAGCCCCACGGGAGGGACAGATACGCAGTATTTT. Translating gives CASSPTGGTDTQYF.

This clone was seen just once. V is TRBV7-6 and J is TRBJ1-1; 7 bases are shared with TRBD1. V shed 1 base, J shed 1 base, and the junction held 3 bases outside the gene matches. CDR3 size: 15 residues. CDR1 is SGHVS and CDR2 is FNYEAQ in the germline V gene. The CDR3 coding sequence is TGTGCCAGCAGCTTAGTAGGGGGCAAGAACACTGAAGCTTTCTTT. It specifies CASSLVGGKNTEAFF. Full variable domain (outside the CDR3, taken from reference TRBV7-6 and TRBJ1-1): GAGVSQSPRYKVTKRGQDVALRCDPISGHVSLYWYRQALGQGPEFLTYFNYEAQQDKSGLPNDRFSAERPEGSISTLTIQRTEQRDSAMYRCASSLVGGKNTEAFFGQGTRLTVV.

In nucleotides, the CDR3 is TGCGCCAGCAGCTTGGGCCCTGGTTCGGGAGGGACCTATATTGGTAGAGGCACAGATACGCAGTATTTT. This translates into CASSLGPGSGGTYIGRGTDTQYF. This sequence joins TRBV5-1 and TRBJ2-3; 8 nucleotides line up with TRBD2. The V and J ends lost 0 bases and 1 base, in that order; junction bases with no gene match: 25. Germline CDR1 reads SGHRS; CDR2 reads YFSETQ. The CDR3 loop spans 23 amino acids.

The V call is TRBV7-6, the J call TRBJ2-1; D is ambiguous. The CDR3 totals 11 residues. From germline, CDR1 is SGHVS and CDR2 FNYEAQ. With 5 bases removed from V and 9 bases from J, the gap between germline ends came to 8 bases. CDR3 loop: CASSRSSEQFF. In nucleotides, the CDR3 is TGTGCCAGCAGCCGGTCTAGTGAGCAGTTCTTC.

The V call is TRBV6-5, the J call TRBJ2-7, with D perhaps TRBD1 (6 bases). The V gene's germline CDR1 is MNHEY and CDR2 SVGAGI. The V and J ends lost 7 bases and 4 bases respectively, with 14 bases between them. This CDR3 has 13 residues. The CDR3 reads CASTPGQPYEQYF. The CDR3 DNA is TGTGCCAGCACCCCGGGACAACCTTACGAGCAGTACTTC.

The J gene is TRBJ2-6, the V gene TRBV7-8; 9 bases are a match to TRBD2. The germline V gene encodes CDR1 SGHVS and CDR2 FQNEAQ. Unmatched junction bases numbered 10, after V lost 7 bases and J lost 3 bases. The CDR3 contains 17 residues. The CDR3 here is CASTLAAGGHGANVLTF. CDR3 DNA sequence: TGTGCCAGCACCCTCGCCGCGGGAGGGCATGGGGCCAACGTCCTGACTTTC.

In this sample, this clone turned up once. The chain recombines TRBV5-1 with TRBJ2-3; D is unresolved. Per the germline V gene, CDR1 is SGHRS and CDR2 is YFSETQ. The CDR3 runs 15 residues. V dropped 0 bases and J dropped 7 bases, with 15 bases sitting between them. CDR3 amino acids: CASSLGGTSVHTQYF. CDR3 in DNA: TGCGCCAGCAGCTTGGGCGGCACAAGTGTGCATACGCAGTATTTT.

This sequence joins TRBV19 and TRBJ2-1; TRBD2 aligns across 9 bases. Germline CDR1 and CDR2: LNHDA and SQIVND (reference sequence). The CDR3 runs to 12 residues. With V trimmed by 5 bases and J by 10 bases, 3 bases remained unmatched. The CDR3 here is CASSFLAGEQFF. The DNA for the CDR3 is TGTGCCAGTAGTTTTCTAGCGGGAGAGCAGTTCTTC.

The chain uses TRBV21-1 and TRBJ2-7; the DNA was not compared with TRBD1, the D call given in the table. TRBV21-1 is a documented pseudogene. CDR3 length: 15 residues. The CDR3 sequence is CASSKGDRGPLEQYF. In DNA form, the CDR3 reads TGTGCCAGCAGCAAAGGGGACAGGGGACCTCTGGAGCAGTACTTC.

J is TRBJ2-3 and V is TRBV18; possibly TRBD2 for D (6 bases). With 6 bases removed from V and 3 bases from J, the gap between germline ends came to 16 bases. CDR1 and CDR2 from the germline V gene are KGHSH and LQKENI. CDR3 length: 15 amino acids. The CDR3 here is CASSPTGGVTDTQYF. CDR3 coding DNA: TGTGCCAGCTCGCCGACCGGGGGAGTAACAGATACGCAGTATTTT. The full variable domain, its missing parts supplied by reference TRBV18 and TRBJ2-3, is NAGVMQNPRHLVRRRGQEARLRCSPMKGHSHVYWYRQLPEEGLKFMVYLQKENIIDESGMPKERFSAEFPKEGPSILRIQQVVRGDSAAYFCASSPTGGVTDTQYFGPGTRLTVL.

The chain links TRBV4-1 to TRBJ2-7; D is uncertain. V shed 1 base and J shed 5 bases, with 6 bases lying between them. Germline assignment: CDR1 MGHRA and CDR2 YSYEKL. This CDR3 contains 12 residues. The CDR3 here is CASSQVDDEQYF. In DNA form, the CDR3 reads TGCGCCAGCAGCCAAGTCGACGACGAGCAGTACTTC.

The count of this clone is one. J is TRBJ2-2 and V is TRBV19; 8 bases match TRBD1. V trimming: 6 bases; J trimming: 5 bases; junction bases outside the gene matches: 17. This CDR3 spans 18 amino acids. Germline values: CDR1 LNHDA, CDR2 SQIVND (reference sequence). CDR3 region: CASSVPGRGRGGTGELFF. For the CDR3, the DNA is TGTGCCAGTAGCGTCCCGGGCAGGGGGCGAGGGGGAACCGGGGAGCTGTTTTTT.

The J gene is TRBJ1-4, the V gene TRBV19, with unresolved D. Looked up from germline, CDR1 is LNHDA and CDR2 is SQIVND (reference sequence). The CDR3 spans 12 residues. Deletions cut 6 bases from V and 8 bases from J, with 10 bases between. This CDR3 is CASRPAGEKLFF. DNA of the CDR3: TGTGCCAGTAGACCTGCTGGCGAAAAACTGTTTTTT.

The CDR3 loop reads CSCLGGRDIYNEQFF. As DNA, the CDR3 is TGCAGCTGCCTCGGGGGGCGGGACATCTACAATGAGCAGTTCTTC. This rearrangement joins TRBV29-1 to TRBJ2-1; tentative D call: TRBD2 (7 bases). V was pared by 8 bases and J by 3 bases, with 20 bases between. Germline V lookup: CDR1 SQVTM, CDR2 ANQGSEA. The CDR3 covers 15 residues.

The rearrangement uses TRBV2 and TRBJ2-1; the D gene is possibly TRBD2 (6 bases). V was cut by 0 bases and J by 12 bases, with 12 bases left in between. The CDR3 runs 13 residues. CDR1 is SNHLY and CDR2 is FYNNEI in the germline V gene. The CDR3 loop reads CASSEAGNGGQFF. The CDR3 coding sequence is TGTGCCAGCAGTGAAGCGGGAAACGGGGGGCAGTTCTTC.

CDR3 residues: CASSLSSRDQPQHF. The CDR3 DNA reads TGTGCCAGCAGCTTATCCTCGCGCGATCAGCCCCAGCATTTT. V is TRBV5-6 and J is TRBJ1-5; no firm D call. CDR3 size: 14 residues. V lost 2 bases to trimming and J lost 5 bases, with 11 bases between them. In germline, CDR1 is SGHDT, CDR2 YYEEEE.

CDR3 protein: CSVDRSGVAYYGYTF. In nucleotides, the CDR3 is TGCAGCGTTGACAGATCGGGTGTCGCGTATTATGGCTACACCTTC. This sequence joins TRBV29-1 and TRBJ1-2; D remains ambiguous. V was clipped by 3 bases and J by 5 bases, with 19 bases between them. CDR1 and CDR2 (germline): SQVTM, ANQGSEA. The CDR3 is 15 residues long.

The chain uses TRBV28 and TRBJ2-3, with 10 bases identical to TRBD1. The V and J ends lost 5 bases and 4 bases, in that order; junction bases with no gene match: 9. Germline V gene lookup returns CDR1 MDHEN and CDR2 SYDVKM. CDR3 length: 16 amino acids. The CDR3 loop is CASSPTGGFIADTQYF. CDR3 sequence (DNA): TGTGCCAGCAGTCCGACAGGGGGCTTTATCGCAGATACGCAGTATTTT. Full variable domain (rest looked up from reference TRBV28 and TRBJ2-3): DVKVTQSSRYLVKRTGEKVFLECVQDMDHENMFWYRQDPGLGLRLIYFSYDVKMKEKGDIPEGYSVSREKKERFSLILESASTNQTSMYLCASSPTGGFIADTQYFGPGTRLTVL.

The rearrangement links TRBV6-5 to TRBJ1-1; TRBD1 might be the D (5 bases). This CDR3 spans 15 amino acids. The V gene lost 0 bases and the J gene lost 7 bases, with 15 bases spanning the gap. CDR1 is MNHEY and CDR2 is SVGAGI in the germline V gene. CDR3 amino acids: CASSYSRQGEHEAFF. In DNA form, the CDR3 reads TGTGCCAGCAGTTACTCGAGGCAGGGCGAGCATGAAGCTTTCTTT.

The chain carries TRBV18 and TRBJ2-7, with 10 bases fitting TRBD1. Germline lookup yields CDR1 KGHSH and CDR2 LQKENI. Germline trimming cut 3 bases from V and 6 bases from J; bases unmatched to any gene: 5. CDR3 length: 14 amino acids. The CDR3 nucleotides are TGTGCCAGCTCACCCGGGACAGGGGTTCGCGAGCAGTACTTC. Encoded protein: CASSPGTGVREQYF.

This clone has just one count. V is TRBV11-2 and J is TRBJ1-5, with a tentative D call TRBD1 (5 bases). This CDR3 has 14 residues. Trimming took off 1 base at V and 9 bases at J, with 13 bases between the two ends. Per the germline V gene, CDR1 is SGHAT and CDR2 is FQNNGV. CDR3 DNA sequence: TGTGCCAGCAGCTTAGGGGACGGGTCATGGCCCCAGCATTTT. It specifies CASSLGDGSWPQHF. The variable domain in full, completed from reference TRBV11-2 and TRBJ1-5, reads EAGVAQSPRYKIIEKRQSVAFWCNPISGHATLYWYQQILGQGPKLLIQFQNNGVVDDSQLPKDRFSAERLKGVDSTLKIQPAKLEDSAVYLCASSLGDGSWPQHFGDGTRLSIL.

J is TRBJ2-1 and V is TRBV10-1, with D possibly being TRBD1 (6 bases). The germline CDR1 and CDR2 sequences are WNHNN and SYGVQD (reference sequence). This CDR3 spans 14 amino acids. V lost 6 bases to trimming and J lost 6 bases, with 15 bases between them. CDR3 residues: CASRADRSGNEQFF. DNA of the CDR3: TGCGCCAGCAGAGCTGACAGGTCCGGCAATGAGCAGTTCTTC.

The rearrangement links TRBV5-6 to TRBJ1-4; D ambiguous. Trimming shortened V by 4 bases and J by 5 bases, and 27 bases separated the two germline ends. The CDR3 extends over 19 amino acids. Per germline, CDR1 SGHDT and CDR2 YYEEEE. CDR3 in DNA: TGTGCCAGCAGCCTGTATACGCGAGACATGGCGGTAGGAAATGAAAAACTGTTTTTT. Encoded protein: CASSLYTRDMAVGNEKLFF.

This clone turned up a few times. This chain links TRBV2 with TRBJ2-7; 7 positions match TRBD2. The CDR3 loop spans 12 amino acids. Losses at the gene ends were 6 bases for V and 2 bases for J; bases not matched to a gene: 1. The germline CDR1 and CDR2 sequences are SNHLY and FYNNEI. CDR3 DNA: TGTGCCAGCAGGGCGGGAGCCTACGAGCAGTACTTC. This sequence encodes CASRAGAYEQYF.